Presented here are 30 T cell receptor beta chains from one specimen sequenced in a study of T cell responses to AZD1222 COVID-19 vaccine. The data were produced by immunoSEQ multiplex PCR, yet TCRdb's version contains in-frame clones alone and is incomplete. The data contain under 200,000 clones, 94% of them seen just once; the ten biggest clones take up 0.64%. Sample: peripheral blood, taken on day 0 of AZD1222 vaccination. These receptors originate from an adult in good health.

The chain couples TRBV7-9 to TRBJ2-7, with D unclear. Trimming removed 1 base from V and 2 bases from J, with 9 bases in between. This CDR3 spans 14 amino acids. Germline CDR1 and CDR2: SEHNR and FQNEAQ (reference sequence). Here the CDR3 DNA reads TGTGCCAGCAGCTTAGTCTCCTATACCTACGAGCAGTACTTC. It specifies CASSLVSYTYEQYF.

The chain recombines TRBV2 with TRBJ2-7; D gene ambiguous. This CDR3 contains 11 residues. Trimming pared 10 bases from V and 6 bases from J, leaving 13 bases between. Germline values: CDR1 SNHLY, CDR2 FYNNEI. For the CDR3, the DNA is TGTGCCATCTATGTGGCGAGCGAGCAGTACTTC. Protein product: CAIYVASEQYF.

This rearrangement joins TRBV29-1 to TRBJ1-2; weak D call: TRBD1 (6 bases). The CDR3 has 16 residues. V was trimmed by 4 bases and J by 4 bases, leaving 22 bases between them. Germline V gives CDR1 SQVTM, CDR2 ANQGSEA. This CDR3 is CSVAVGTLKGVYGYTF. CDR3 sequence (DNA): TGCAGCGTTGCGGTCGGGACACTTAAAGGGGTCTATGGCTACACCTTC.

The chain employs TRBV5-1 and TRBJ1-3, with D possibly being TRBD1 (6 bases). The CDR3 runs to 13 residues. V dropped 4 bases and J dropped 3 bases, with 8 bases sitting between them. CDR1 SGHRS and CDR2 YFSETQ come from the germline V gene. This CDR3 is CASSMDSGNTIYF. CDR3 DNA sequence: TGCGCCAGCAGCATGGACAGTGGAAACACCATATATTTT.

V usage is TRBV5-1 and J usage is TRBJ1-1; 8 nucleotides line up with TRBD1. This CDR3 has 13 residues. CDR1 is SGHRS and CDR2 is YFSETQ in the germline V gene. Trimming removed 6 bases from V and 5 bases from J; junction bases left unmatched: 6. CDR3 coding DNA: TGCGCCAGCACCACAGGGGGTAGGACTGAAGCTTTCTTT. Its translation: CASTTGGRTEAFF.

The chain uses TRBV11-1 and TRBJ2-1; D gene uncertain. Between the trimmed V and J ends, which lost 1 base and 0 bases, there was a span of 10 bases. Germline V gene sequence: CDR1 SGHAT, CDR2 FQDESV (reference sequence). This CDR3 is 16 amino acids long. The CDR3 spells CASSLGTASSYNEQFF. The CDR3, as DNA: TGTGCCAGCAGCTTAGGGACCGCAAGCTCCTACAATGAGCAGTTCTTC.

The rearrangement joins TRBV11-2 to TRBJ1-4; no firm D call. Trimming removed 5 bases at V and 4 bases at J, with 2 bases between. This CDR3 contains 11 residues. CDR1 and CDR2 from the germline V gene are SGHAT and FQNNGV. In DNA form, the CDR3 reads TGTGCCAGCAGCCGTAATGAAAAACTGTTTTTT. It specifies CASSRNEKLFF.

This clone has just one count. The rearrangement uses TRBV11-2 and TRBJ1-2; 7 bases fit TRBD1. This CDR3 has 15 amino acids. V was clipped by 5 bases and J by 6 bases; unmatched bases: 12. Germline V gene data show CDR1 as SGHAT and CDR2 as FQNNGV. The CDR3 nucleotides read TGTGCCAGCAGCCCCCCCCTTGGGCAGGGGGATGGCTACACCTTC. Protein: CASSPPLGQGDGYTF.

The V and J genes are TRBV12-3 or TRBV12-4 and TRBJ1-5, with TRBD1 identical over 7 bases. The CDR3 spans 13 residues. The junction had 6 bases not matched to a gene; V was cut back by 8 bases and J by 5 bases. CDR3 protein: CASGYRGDQPQHF. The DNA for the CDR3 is TGTGCCAGCGGCTACAGGGGTGATCAGCCCCAGCATTTT.

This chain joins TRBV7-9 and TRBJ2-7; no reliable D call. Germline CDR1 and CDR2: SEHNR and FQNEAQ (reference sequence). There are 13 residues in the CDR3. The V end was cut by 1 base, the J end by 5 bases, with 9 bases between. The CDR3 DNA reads TGTGCCAGCAGCTTAGGATCCGCCAACGAGCAGTACTTC. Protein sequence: CASSLGSANEQYF.

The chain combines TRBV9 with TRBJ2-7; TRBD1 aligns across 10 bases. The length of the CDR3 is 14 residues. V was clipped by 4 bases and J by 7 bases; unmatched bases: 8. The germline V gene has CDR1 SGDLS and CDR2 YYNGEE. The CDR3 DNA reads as TGTGCCAGCAGCACGGGACAGGGGAACCGGGAGCAGTACTTC. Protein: CASSTGQGNREQYF.

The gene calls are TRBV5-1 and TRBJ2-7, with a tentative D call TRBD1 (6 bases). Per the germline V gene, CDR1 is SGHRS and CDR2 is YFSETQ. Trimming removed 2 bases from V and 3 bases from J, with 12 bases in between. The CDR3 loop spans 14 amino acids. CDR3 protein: CASSLTGQDYEQYF. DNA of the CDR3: TGCGCCAGCAGCTTAACGGGACAAGACTACGAGCAGTACTTC. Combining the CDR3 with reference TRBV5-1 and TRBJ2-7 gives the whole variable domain KAGVTQTPRYLIKTRGQQVTLSCSPISGHRSVSWYQQTPGQGLQFLFEYFSETQRNKGNFPGRFSGRQFSNSRSEMNVSTLELGDSALYLCASSLTGQDYEQYFGPGTRLTVT.

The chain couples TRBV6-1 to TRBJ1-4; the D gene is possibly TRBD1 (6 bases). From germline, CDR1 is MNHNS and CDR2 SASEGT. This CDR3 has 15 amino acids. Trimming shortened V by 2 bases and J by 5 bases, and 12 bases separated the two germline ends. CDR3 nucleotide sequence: TGTGCCAGCAGTGAACGGGACACACGGAATGAAAAACTGTTTTTT. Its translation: CASSERDTRNEKLFF.

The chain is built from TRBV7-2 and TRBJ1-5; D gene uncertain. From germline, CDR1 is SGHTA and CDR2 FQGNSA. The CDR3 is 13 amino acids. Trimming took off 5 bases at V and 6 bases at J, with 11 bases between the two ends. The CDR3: CASSLTGSQPQHF. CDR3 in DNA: TGTGCCAGCAGCCTGACGGGGAGTCAGCCCCAGCATTTT.

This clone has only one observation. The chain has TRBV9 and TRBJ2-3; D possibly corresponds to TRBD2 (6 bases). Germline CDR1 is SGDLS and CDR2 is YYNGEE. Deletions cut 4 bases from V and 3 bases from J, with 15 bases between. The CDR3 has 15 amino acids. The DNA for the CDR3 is TGTGCCAGCAGCCCCCGGGACTGGGAGACAGATACGCAGTATTTT. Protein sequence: CASSPRDWETDTQYF.

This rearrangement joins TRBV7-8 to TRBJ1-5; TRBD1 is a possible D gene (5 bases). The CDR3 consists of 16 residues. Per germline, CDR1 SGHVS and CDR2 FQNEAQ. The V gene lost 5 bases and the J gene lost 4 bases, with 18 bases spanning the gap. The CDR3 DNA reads TGTGCCAGCAGCCTAGAAGGGATGAGGGGTAATCAGCCCCAGCATTTT. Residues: CASSLEGMRGNQPQHF.

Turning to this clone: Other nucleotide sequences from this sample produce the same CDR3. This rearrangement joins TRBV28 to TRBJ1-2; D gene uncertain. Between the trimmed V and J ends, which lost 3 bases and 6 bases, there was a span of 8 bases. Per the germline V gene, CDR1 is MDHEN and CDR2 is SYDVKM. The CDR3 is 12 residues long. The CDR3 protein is CASSLGGDGYTF. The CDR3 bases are TGTGCCAGCAGTTTGGGAGGAGATGGCTACACCTTC.

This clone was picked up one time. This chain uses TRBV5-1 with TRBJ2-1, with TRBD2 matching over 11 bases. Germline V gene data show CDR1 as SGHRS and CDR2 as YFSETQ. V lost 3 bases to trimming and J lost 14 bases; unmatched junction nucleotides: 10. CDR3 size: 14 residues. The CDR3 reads CASSWGTSGPEKFF. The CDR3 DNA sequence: TGCGCCAGCAGCTGGGGGACTAGCGGACCAGAGAAGTTCTTC.

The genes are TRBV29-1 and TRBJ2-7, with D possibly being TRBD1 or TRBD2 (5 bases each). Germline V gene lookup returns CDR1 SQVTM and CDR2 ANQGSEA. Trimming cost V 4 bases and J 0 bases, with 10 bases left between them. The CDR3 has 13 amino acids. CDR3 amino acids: CSVAGALSYEQYF. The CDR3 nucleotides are TGCAGCGTTGCCGGGGCACTCTCCTACGAGCAGTACTTC.

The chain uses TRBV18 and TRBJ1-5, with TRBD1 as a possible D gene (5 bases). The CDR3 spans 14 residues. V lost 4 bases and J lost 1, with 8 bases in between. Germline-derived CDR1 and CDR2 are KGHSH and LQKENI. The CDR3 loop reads CASSRAGSNQPQHF. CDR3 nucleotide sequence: TGTGCCAGCTCACGGGCAGGGAGCAATCAGCCCCAGCATTTT.

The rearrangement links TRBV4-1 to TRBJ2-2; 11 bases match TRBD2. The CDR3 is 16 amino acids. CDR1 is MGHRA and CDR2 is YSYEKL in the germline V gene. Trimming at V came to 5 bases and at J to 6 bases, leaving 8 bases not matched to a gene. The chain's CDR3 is CASSIRTSGYPGELFF. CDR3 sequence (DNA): TGCGCCAGCAGCATTAGGACTAGCGGGTACCCCGGGGAGCTGTTTTTT.

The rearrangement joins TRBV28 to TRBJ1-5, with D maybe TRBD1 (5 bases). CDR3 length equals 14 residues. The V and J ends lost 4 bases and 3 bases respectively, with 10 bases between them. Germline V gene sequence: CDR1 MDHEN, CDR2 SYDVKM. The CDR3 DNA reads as TGTGCCAGCAGTTCGAGGGGTAACAATCAGCCCCAGCATTTT. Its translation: CASSSRGNNQPQHF.

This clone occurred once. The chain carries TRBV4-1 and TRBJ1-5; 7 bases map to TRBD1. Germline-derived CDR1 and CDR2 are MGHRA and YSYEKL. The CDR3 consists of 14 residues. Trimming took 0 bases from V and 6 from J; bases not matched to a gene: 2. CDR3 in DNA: TGCGCCAGCAGCCAAGAGGAGGGGGCTCAGCCCCAGCATTTT. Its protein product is CASSQEEGAQPQHF.

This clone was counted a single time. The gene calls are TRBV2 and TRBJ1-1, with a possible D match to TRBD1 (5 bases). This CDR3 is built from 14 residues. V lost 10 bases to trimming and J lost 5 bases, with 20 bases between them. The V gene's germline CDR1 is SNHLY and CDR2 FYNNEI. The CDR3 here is CATYLRQGGTEAFF. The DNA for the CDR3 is TGTGCCACCTACTTAAGGCAGGGAGGGACTGAAGCTTTCTTT.

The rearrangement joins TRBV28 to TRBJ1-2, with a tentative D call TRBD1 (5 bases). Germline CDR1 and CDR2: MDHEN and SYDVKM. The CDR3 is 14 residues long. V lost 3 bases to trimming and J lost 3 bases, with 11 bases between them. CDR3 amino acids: CASSFSTGYYGYTF. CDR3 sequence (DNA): TGTGCCAGCAGTTTCTCTACAGGCTACTATGGCTACACCTTC.

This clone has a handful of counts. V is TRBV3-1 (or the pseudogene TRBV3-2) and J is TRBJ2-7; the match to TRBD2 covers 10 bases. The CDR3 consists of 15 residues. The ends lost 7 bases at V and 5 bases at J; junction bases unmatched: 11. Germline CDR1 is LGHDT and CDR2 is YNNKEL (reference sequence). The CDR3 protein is CASTNRGLAGDEQYF. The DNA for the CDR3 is TGTGCCAGCACCAACCGGGGCCTAGCGGGAGACGAGCAGTACTTC.

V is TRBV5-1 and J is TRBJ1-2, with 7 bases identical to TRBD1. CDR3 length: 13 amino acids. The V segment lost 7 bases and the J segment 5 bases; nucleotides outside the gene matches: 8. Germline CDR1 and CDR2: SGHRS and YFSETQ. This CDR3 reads CASHDREGYGYTF. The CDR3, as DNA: TGCGCCAGCCATGACAGGGAAGGATATGGCTACACCTTC. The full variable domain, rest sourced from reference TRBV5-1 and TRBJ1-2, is KAGVTQTPRYLIKTRGQQVTLSCSPISGHRSVSWYQQTPGQGLQFLFEYFSETQRNKGNFPGRFSGRQFSNSRSEMNVSTLELGDSALYLCASHDREGYGYTFGSGTRLTVV.

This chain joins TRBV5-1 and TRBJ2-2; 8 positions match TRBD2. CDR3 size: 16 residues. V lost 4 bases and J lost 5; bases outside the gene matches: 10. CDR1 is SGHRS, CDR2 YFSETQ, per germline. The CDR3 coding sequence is TGCGCCAGCAGCATGGGGGCGGGAGGAAGAACCGGGGAGCTGTTTTTT. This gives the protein CASSMGAGGRTGELFF. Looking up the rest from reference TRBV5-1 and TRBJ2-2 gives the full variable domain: KAGVTQTPRYLIKTRGQQVTLSCSPISGHRSVSWYQQTPGQGLQFLFEYFSETQRNKGNFPGRFSGRQFSNSRSEMNVSTLELGDSALYLCASSMGAGGRTGELFFGEGSRLTVL.

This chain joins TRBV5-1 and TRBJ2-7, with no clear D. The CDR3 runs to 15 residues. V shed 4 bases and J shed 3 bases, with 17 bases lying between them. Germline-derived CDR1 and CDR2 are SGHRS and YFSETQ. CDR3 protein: CASSGGQRNFYEQYF. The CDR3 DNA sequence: TGCGCCAGCAGCGGCGGTCAGCGCAACTTCTACGAGCAGTACTTC.

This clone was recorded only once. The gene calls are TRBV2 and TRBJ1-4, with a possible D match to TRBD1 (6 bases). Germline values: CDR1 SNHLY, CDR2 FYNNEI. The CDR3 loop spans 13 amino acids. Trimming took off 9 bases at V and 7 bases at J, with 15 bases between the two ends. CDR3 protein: CARRSGGGEKLFF. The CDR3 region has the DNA TGTGCCAGACGATCGGGGGGCGGTGAAAAACTGTTTTTT.